The subject of this entry is one TCR beta chain. Its matching antigen is unknown. This sample was taken from a study of vaccination effects on CD4 cells after COVID-19. Assay: immunoSEQ multiplex PCR; the TCRdb copy retains only in-frame clones and omits some. The table includes about 31,000 clones, approximately 68% detected once. The CDR3 contains 13 residues. V lost 1 base and J 4 bases, leaving 7 bases between the germline ends. The germline CDR1 and CDR2 sequences are SEHNR and FQNEAQ (reference sequence). Sequencing followed a ViraFEST assay step that expanded antigen-specific CD4+ T cells with viral peptide pools. Upon completion of roughly ten days in culture, CD4+ T cells were isolated. Nucleocapsid antibodies were negative in the vaccine recipients, who had never had SARS-CoV-2 infection. Wells containing two million PBMC each were cultured with 10 IU/ml IL-2 and 10 ug/ml peptides. On both days 3 and 7, half of the culture medium was replaced with IL-2 medium.

Overall study results and limits: Convalescent patients numbered few in the study; early post-infection timepoints were missing entirely.

The TCR originated in a human donor who received a COVID-19 vaccine. The input for sequencing was CD4+ T cells from PBMCs cultured with HCoV-229E spike peptides, taken before COVID-19 vaccination. The V and J genes are TRBV7-9 and TRBJ1-1; D is undetermined. CDR3 DNA sequence: TGTGCCAGCAGCTTAGAAGAGGGCACTGAAGCTTTCTTT. Amino acid sequence: CASSLEEGTEAFF.